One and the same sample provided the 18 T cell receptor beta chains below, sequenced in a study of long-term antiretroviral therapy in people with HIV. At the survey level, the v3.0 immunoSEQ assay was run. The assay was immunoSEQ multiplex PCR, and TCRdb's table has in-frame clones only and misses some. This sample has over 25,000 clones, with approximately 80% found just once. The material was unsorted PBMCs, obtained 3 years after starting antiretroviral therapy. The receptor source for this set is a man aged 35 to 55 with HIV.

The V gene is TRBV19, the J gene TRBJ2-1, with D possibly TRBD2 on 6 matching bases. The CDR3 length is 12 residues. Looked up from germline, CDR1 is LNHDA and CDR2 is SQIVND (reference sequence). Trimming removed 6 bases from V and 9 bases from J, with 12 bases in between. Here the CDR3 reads CASRSQGGEQFF. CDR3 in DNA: TGTGCCAGTAGATCCCAGGGAGGTGAGCAGTTCTTC.

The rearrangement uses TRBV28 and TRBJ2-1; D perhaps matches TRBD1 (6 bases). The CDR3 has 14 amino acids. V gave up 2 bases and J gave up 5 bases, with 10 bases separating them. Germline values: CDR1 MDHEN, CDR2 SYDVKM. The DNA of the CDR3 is TGTGCCAGCAGTTTAGGGCAGGGGAACAATGAGCAGTTCTTC. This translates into CASSLGQGNNEQFF.

The CDR3 loop is CASSQDLGVETQYF. CDR3 DNA: TGTGCCAGCAGCCAAGATCTGGGAGTGGAGACCCAGTACTTC. The rearrangement uses TRBV14 and TRBJ2-5, with D perhaps matching TRBD2 (5 bases). From germline, CDR1 is SGHDN and CDR2 FVKESK. The CDR3 covers 14 residues. Trimming removed 0 bases from V and 5 bases from J, with 10 bases in between.

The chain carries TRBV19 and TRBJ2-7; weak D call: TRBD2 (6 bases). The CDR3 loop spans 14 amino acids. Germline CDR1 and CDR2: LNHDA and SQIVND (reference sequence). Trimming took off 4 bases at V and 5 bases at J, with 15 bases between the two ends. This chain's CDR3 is CASSRERVPDEQYF. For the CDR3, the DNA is TGTGCCAGTAGTAGGGAGCGGGTTCCCGACGAGCAGTACTTC.

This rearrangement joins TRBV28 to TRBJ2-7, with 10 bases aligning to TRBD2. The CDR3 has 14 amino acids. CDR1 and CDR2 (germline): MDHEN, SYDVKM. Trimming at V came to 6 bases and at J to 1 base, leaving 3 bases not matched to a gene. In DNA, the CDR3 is TGTGCCAGCAGGCCGGGACTAGCGTCCTACGAGCAGTACTTC. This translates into CASRPGLASYEQYF.

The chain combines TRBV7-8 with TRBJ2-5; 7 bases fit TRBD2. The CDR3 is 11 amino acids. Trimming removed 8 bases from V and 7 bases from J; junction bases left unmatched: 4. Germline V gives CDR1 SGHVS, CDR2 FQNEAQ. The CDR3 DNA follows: TGTGCCAGCTCGGGGAGGGGGACCCAGTACTTC. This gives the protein CASSGRGTQYF.

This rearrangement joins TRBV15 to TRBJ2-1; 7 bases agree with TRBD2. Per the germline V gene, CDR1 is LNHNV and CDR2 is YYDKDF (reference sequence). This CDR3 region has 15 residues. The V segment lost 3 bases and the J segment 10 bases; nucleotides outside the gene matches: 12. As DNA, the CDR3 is TGTGCCACCAGCAGGGGAGGGGCCCAGGTGGCCGAGCAGTTCTTC. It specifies CATSRGGAQVAEQFF.

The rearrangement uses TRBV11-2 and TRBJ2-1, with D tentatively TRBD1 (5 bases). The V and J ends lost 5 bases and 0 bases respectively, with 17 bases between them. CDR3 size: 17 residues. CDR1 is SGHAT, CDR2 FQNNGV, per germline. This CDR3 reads CASSPRTRASSYNEQFF. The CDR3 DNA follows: TGTGCCAGCAGCCCCCGCACCAGGGCGAGCTCCTACAATGAGCAGTTCTTC.

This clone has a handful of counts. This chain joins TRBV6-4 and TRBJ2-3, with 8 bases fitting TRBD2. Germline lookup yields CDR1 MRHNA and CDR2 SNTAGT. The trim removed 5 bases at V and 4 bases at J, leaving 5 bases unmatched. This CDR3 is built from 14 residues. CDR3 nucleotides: TGTGCCAGCAGTTATACGGGGGGGTCAGATACGCAGTATTTT. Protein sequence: CASSYTGGSDTQYF.

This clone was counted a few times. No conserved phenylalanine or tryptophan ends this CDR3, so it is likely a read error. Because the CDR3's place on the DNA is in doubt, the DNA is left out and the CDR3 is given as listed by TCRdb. This chain's CDR3 is CSASKPQI. The chain employs TRBV20-1 and TRBJ2-7. Per germline, CDR1 DFQATT and CDR2 SNEGSKA (reference sequence). The CDR3 region is 8 residues in length, termini included.

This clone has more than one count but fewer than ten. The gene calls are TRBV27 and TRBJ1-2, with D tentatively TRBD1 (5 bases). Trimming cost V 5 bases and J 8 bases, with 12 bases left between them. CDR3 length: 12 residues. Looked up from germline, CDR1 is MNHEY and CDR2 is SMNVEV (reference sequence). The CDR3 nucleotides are TGTGCCAGCAGTCCCATCCGGGGCGGCTACACCTTC. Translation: CASSPIRGGYTF.

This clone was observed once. CDR3 sequence (DNA): TGCAGCGTTGAACGGACAGGGATGACAGATACGCAGTATTTT. Protein sequence: CSVERTGMTDTQYF. The chain recombines TRBV29-1 with TRBJ2-3; 8 nucleotides line up with TRBD1. Per germline, CDR1 SQVTM and CDR2 ANQGSEA. After removal of 2 bases from V and 3 bases from J, the junction contained 4 bases not matched to a gene. This CDR3 is built from 14 residues.

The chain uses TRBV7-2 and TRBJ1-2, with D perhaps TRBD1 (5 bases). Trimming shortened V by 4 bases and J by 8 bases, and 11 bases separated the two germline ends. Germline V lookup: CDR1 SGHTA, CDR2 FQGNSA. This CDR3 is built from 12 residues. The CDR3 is CASSSGERGYTF. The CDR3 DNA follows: TGTGCCAGCAGCTCGGGGGAACGGGGCTACACCTTC.

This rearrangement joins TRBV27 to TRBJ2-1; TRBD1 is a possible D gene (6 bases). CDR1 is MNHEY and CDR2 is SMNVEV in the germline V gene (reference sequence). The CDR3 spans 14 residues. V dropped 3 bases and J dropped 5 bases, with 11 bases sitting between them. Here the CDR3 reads CASSFLDRDNEQFF. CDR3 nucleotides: TGTGCCAGCAGTTTTCTGGACAGAGACAATGAGCAGTTCTTC.

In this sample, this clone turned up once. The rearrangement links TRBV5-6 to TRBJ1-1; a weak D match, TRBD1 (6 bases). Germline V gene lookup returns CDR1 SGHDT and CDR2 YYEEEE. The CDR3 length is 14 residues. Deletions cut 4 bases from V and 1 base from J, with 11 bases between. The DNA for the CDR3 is TGTGCCAGCAGCCCCGGACAGCAGAACACTGAAGCTTTCTTT. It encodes CASSPGQQNTEAFF.

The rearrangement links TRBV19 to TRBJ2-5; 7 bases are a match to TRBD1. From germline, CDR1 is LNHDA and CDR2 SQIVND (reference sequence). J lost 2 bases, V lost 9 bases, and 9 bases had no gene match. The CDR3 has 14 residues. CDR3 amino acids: CASKGASWQETQYF. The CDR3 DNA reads TGTGCCAGCAAGGGGGCGTCGTGGCAAGAGACCCAGTACTTC.

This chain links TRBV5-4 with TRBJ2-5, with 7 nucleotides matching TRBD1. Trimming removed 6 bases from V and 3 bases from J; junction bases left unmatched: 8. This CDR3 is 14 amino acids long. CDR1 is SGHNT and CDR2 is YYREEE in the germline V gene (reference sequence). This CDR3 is CASTLRDSKETQYF. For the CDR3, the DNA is TGTGCCAGCACCCTCCGGGACAGCAAAGAGACCCAGTACTTC. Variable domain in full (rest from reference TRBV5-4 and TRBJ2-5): ETGVTQSPTHLIKTRGQQVTLRCSSQSGHNTVSWYQQALGQGPQFIFQYYREEENGRGNFPPRFSGLQFPNYSSELNVNALELDDSALYLCASTLRDSKETQYFGPGTRLLVL.

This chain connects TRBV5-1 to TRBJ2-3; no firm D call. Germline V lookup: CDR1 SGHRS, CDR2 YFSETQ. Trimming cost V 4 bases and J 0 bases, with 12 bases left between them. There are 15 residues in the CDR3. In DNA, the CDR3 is TGCGCCAGCAGCAAGGCCGGGCACAGCACAGATACGCAGTATTTT. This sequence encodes CASSKAGHSTDTQYF. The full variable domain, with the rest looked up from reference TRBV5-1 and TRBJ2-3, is KAGVTQTPRYLIKTRGQQVTLSCSPISGHRSVSWYQQTPGQGLQFLFEYFSETQRNKGNFPGRFSGRQFSNSRSEMNVSTLELGDSALYLCASSKAGHSTDTQYFGPGTRLTVL.